This T cell receptor (beta chain) was sequenced during a study of liver allograft versus peripheral blood T cells. For the study at large: The authors compared T cell receptor repertoires in transplanted livers with those in the peripheral blood of recipients.

Sample share makes this clonotype medium-sized. Via MiXCR, TCRdb re-called the reads, giving one row per CDR3 protein. The sample shows more than 10,000 distinct CDR3 sequences, roughly 28% of them seen only once. The germline V and J ends were trimmed by 2 bases and 0 bases, with 5 bases remaining between them. This CDR3 is built from 14 residues. Looked up from germline, CDR1 is KGHSH and CDR2 is LQKENI. The gene calls are TRBV18 and TRBJ1-3, with no clear D. This receptor was taken from a human patient who had a liver transplant. A share of the T cells may be of graft donor origin. Written as DNA, the CDR3 is TGTGCCAGCTCACCAGTGAACTCTGGAAACACCATATATTTT. It translates to CASSPVNSGNTIYF.